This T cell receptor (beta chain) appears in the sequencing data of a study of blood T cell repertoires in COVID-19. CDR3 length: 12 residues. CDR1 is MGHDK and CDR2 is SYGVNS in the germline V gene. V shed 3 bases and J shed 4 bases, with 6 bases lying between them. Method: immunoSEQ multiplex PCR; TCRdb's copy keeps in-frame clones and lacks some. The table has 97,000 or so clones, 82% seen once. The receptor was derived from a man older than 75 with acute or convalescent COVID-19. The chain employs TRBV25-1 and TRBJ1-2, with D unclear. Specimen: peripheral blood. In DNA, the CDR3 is TGTGCCAGCAGTGAGGCTCTCTATGGCTACACCTTC. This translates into CASSEALYGYTF.